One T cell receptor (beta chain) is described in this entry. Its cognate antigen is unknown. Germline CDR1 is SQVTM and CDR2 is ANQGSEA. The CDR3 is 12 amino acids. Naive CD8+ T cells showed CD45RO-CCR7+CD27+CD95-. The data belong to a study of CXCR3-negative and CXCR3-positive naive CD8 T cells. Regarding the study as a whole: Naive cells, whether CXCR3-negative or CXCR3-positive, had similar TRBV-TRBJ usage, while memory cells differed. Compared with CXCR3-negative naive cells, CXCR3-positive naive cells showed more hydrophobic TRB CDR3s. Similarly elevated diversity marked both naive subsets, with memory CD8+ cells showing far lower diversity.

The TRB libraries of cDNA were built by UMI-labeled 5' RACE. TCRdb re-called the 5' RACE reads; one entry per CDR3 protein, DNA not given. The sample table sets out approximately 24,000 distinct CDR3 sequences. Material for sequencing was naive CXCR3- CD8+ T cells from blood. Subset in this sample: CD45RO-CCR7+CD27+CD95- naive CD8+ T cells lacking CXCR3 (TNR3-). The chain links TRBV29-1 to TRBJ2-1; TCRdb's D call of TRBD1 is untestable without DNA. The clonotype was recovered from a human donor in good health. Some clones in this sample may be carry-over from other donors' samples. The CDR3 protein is CSVDRGFDEQFF.